These 2 T cell receptor beta chains were all obtained from the same sample, sequenced in a study of blood T cell repertoires in COVID-19. Only in-frame clones appear in the TCRdb table, and some are missing; sequencing was by immunoSEQ multiplex PCR. Of a few hundred thousand clones listed, 65% to 90% are singletons. The sequencing sample was made of PBMCs or T cells enriched from blood (not recorded which). Receptors originate from a woman aged 40 to 50 with acute COVID-19.

The rearrangement links TRBV19 to TRBJ1-2; 8 bases are a match to TRBD1. This CDR3 region has 18 residues. The germline V gene has CDR1 LNHDA and CDR2 SQIVND (reference sequence). J lost 2 bases, V lost 3 bases, and 14 bases had no gene match. CDR3 nucleotide sequence: TGTGCCAGTAGTATCTCGGACAGCAGGGGGCGATTAAACTATGGCTACACCTTC. Its protein is CASSISDSRGRLNYGYTF. The whole variable domain, remainder taken from reference TRBV19 and TRBJ1-2, is DGGITQSPKYLFRKEGQNVTLSCEQNLNHDAMYWYRQDPGQGLRLIYYSQIVNDFQKGDIAEGYSVSREKKESFPLTVTSAQKNPTAFYLCASSISDSRGRLNYGYTFGSGTRLTVV.

This sequence joins TRBV19 and TRBJ1-1; unclear D gene. Trimming pared 11 bases from V and 4 bases from J, leaving 20 bases between. This CDR3 comprises 14 residues. Per germline, CDR1 LNHDA and CDR2 SQIVND (reference sequence). The CDR3 coding sequence is TGTGCCTGTGAAGGTGGAGGGCGAGGCACTGAAGCTTTCTTT. Translated: CACEGGGRGTEAFF.